Following are 5 T cell receptor beta chains from one sample sequenced in a study of T cells in Graves' hyperthyroidism and ophthalmopathy. Amplification yielded TCR beta CDR3 regions, with RNA transcripts as the source. TCR CDR3 regions were first amplified by RT-PCR with HTBI primers. TCRdb re-analysed the multiplex PCR reads in MiXCR, keeping a single row per CDR3 protein. The sample contains 250,000 to 350,000 distinct CDR3 sequences, about a sixth of which appear only once. Material for sequencing was blood. The source is a woman aged 55-75 years with Graves' ophthalmopathy.

This clonotype was found many times. The chain joins TRBV18 to TRBJ1-4; no definite D call. The CDR3 spans 13 residues. V gave up 5 bases and J gave up 7 bases, with 11 bases separating them. Germline loops: CDR1 KGHSH, CDR2 LQKENI. CDR3 nucleotide sequence: TGTGCCAGCTCAGTCGGAGCCCCTGAAAAACTGTTTTTT. This translates into CASSVGAPEKLFF.

Many counts were recorded for this clonotype. The gene calls are TRBV9 and TRBJ1-1; no definite D call. V was trimmed by 0 bases and J by 5 bases, leaving 11 bases between them. The germline gives CDR1 SGDLS, CDR2 YYNGEE. The CDR3 length is 14 residues. The CDR3 sequence: CASSVVEVWTEAFF. The CDR3 region has the DNA TGTGCCAGCAGCGTAGTGGAGGTGTGGACTGAAGCTTTCTTT.

This clonotype was observed many times. The CDR3 DNA reads as TGTGCCAGCAGCCTTCTTCTCGGGGAGCTGTTTTTT. Its protein is CASSLLLGELFF. This chain uses TRBV7-2 with TRBJ2-2; the D is unclear. Germline lookup yields CDR1 SGHTA and CDR2 FQGNSA. V lost 5 bases, J lost 7 bases, and 8 bases lay in between. The CDR3 sequence is 12 residues long.

This clonotype was seen a few times. The rearrangement joins TRBV7-2 to TRBJ1-2; D not certain. Germline CDR1 is SGHTA and CDR2 is FQGNSA. This CDR3 has 15 amino acids. Trimming left V 5 bases short and J 5 bases short, with 18 bases between. CDR3 sequence (DNA): TGTGCCAGCAGCCGGGCCCCGGGAGGAGTATATGGCTACACCTTC. This translates into CASSRAPGGVYGYTF.

This clonotype was recorded only once. The V call is TRBV7-2, the J call TRBJ2-7; 8 positions match TRBD1. This CDR3 spans 15 amino acids. With 5 bases clipped from V and 3 bases from J, the junction kept 9 bases outside the gene matches. Per the germline V gene, CDR1 is SGHTA and CDR2 is FQGNSA. The DNA for the CDR3 is TGTGCCAGCAGCCCCCGGGGGACAGGAATCTACGAGCAGTACTTC. Protein: CASSPRGTGIYEQYF.